The present T cell receptor beta chain was sequenced within a study of CD8 T cells in ankylosing spondylitis. TCRdb itself ran the 5' RACE reads through MiXCR, one entry per CDR3 protein. The table records about 220,000 distinct CDR3 sequences, about 10% of them present only once. CDR3 length: 13 amino acids. General observations from the study: The study looked at matched synovial fluid samples from ankylosing spondylitis patients. Disease-linked clones were reported to be significantly enriched there.

As concerns this clonotype: As yet, its antigen is unknown. Sequence at one end of the junction differs from germline and may be a read error.

The V and J genes are TRBV12-3 or TRBV12-4 and TRBJ2-7, with unresolved D. This TCR came from a male donor with ankylosing spondylitis or in good health (not recorded which). The specimen sequenced was blood, either unsorted or a sorted T cell fraction (not recorded which). CDR3 in amino acids: CASSPSFLVEPYF. The CDR3 bases are TGTGCCAGCAGCCCCAGCTTTTTAGTCGAGCCGTACTTC.